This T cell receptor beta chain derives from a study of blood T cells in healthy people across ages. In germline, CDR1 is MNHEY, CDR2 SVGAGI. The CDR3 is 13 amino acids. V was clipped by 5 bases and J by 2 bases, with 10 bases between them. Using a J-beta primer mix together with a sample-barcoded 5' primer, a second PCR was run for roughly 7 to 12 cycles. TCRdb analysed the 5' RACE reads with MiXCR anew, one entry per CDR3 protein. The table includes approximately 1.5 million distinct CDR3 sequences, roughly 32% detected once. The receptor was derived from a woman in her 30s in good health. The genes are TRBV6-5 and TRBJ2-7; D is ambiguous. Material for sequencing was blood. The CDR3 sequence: CASSKHPTYEQYF. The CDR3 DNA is TGTGCCAGCAGTAAACACCCAACCTACGAGCAGTACTTC.